These T cell receptor beta chains were read from a single sample in a study of OX40 agonist ivuxolimab in advanced cancers. TCRdb keeps only in-frame clones here, not all; method: immunoSEQ multiplex PCR. The sample includes under 80,000 clones, 80% to 90% seen only once; the top ten take 0.8% to 1.1%. The sequencing here drew on CD4+ or CD8+ T cells sorted from blood, taken in a trial of the OX40 agonist ivuxolimab. The source is an adult with an advanced solid tumor such as melanoma, head and neck, liver or kidney cancer. CDR3s include the opening cysteine and the closing phenylalanine or tryptophan. Fields, in order: clone size, J gene, D gene, V gene, CDR3 protein, CDR3 DNA. D genes are given only for firm matches. A row's size may be missing; if present it is once, few, many or a size class.

size: NA
J: TRBJ2-1
D: NA
V: TRBV19
CDR3: CASGTRYNEQFF
DNA: TGTGCCAGCGGGACAAGATACAATGAGCAGTTCTTC

size: few
J: TRBJ1-6
D: NA
V: TRBV5-1
CDR3: CASSSDTWAEIHF
DNA: TGCGCCAGCAGCTCGGACACATGGGCTGAAATCCACTTT

size: NA
J: TRBJ2-7
D: NA
V: TRBV18
CDR3: CASSPGQGTYEQYF
DNA: TGTGCCAGCTCACCAGGGCAGGGCACCTACGAGCAGTACTTC

size: NA
J: TRBJ2-7
D: NA
V: TRBV28
CDR3: CASTNPPYEQYF
DNA: TGTGCCAGCACCAACCCCCCCTACGAGCAGTACTTC

size: NA
J: TRBJ2-5
D: NA
V: TRBV6-4
CDR3: CASSAGIQETQYF
DNA: TGTGCCAGCAGCGCCGGGATACAAGAGACCCAGTACTTC

size: NA
J: TRBJ2-3
D: TRBD2
V: TRBV7-6
CDR3: CASSLGRGGTDTQYF
DNA: TGTGCCAGCAGCTTAGGTCGGGGGGGCACAGATACGCAGTATTTT

size: NA
J: TRBJ1-2
D: NA
V: TRBV18
CDR3: CASSSIIGAGSHGYTF
DNA: TGTGCCAGCTCATCGATTATAGGGGCAGGGTCCCATGGCTACACCTTC

size: NA
J: TRBJ2-6
D: NA
V: TRBV27
CDR3: CASRRHDSGANVLTF
DNA: TGTGCCAGCCGAAGACACGACTCTGGGGCCAACGTCCTGACTTTC

size: few
J: TRBJ1-2
D: TRBD1
V: TRBV10-3
CDR3: CAISRAGGNYGYTF
DNA: TGTGCCATCAGTCGGGCAGGGGGGAACTATGGCTACACCTTC

size: NA
J: TRBJ2-7
D: TRBD1
V: TRBV28
CDR3: CASSSPGQGDHEQYF
DNA: TGTGCCAGCAGTTCGCCGGGACAGGGAGACCACGAGCAGTACTTC

size: NA
J: TRBJ2-5
D: NA
V: TRBV5-1
CDR3: CASSMGKETQYF
DNA: TGCGCCAGCAGCATGGGAAAAGAGACCCAGTACTTC

size: NA
J: TRBJ2-2
D: TRBD1
V: TRBV27
CDR3: CASSLRGLSNTGELFF
DNA: TGTGCCAGCAGTTTGAGGGGGCTGTCGAACACCGGGGAGCTGTTTTTT

size: NA
J: TRBJ2-3
D: NA
V: TRBV11-3
CDR3: CASSPSTSLDTQYF
DNA: TGTGCCAGCAGCCCCTCGACGAGCTTGGATACGCAGTATTTT

size: NA
J: TRBJ1-4
D: NA
V: TRBV5-1
CDR3: CASSHGRPPWEKLFF
DNA: TGCGCCAGCAGCCACGGGCGCCCCCCTTGGGAAAAACTGTTTTTT

size: NA
J: TRBJ2-2
D: NA
V: TRBV18
CDR3: CASSQEVRRSTGELFF
DNA: TGTGCCAGCTCACAGGAGGTACGACGCAGCACCGGGGAGCTGTTTTTT